This passage covers 26 T cell receptor beta chains from one sample sequenced in a study of regulatory T cells in long-lasting Graves disease. Time point reported: newly diagnosed GD, antithyroid drugs for less than 3 months. Generation of the TCR library employed RNA extracted from PBMCs. Sequencing libraries for TCR beta were prepared with iRepertoire HTBI primers and Arm-PCR of CDR3 regions. TCRdb reanalysed the multiplex PCR reads using MiXCR and keeps one entry per CDR3 protein. The sample contains about 450,000 distinct CDR3 sequences, around 15% of which appear only once. These data were also reused for a study on T cells in Graves' hyperthyroidism and ophthalmopathy.

Source: peripheral blood mononuclear cells (PBMCs), taken at new diagnosis, from a patient treated with antithyroid drugs. The receptors were sampled from a woman in her thirties with Graves disease.

This clonotype was counted ten times or more. V usage is TRBV27 and J usage is TRBJ2-1; D uncertain. Deletions cut 5 bases from V and 12 bases from J, with 20 bases between. This CDR3 is built from 14 residues. Germline CDR1 is MNHEY and CDR2 is SMNVEV (reference sequence). The CDR3 bases are TGTGCCAGCAGTAACGGTCCTCTCCAAACCGGGCAGTTCTTC. This encodes CASSNGPLQTGQFF.

In its sample, this clonotype was seen a few times. CDR3 nucleotide sequence: TGTGCCAGCTCCCGAACCGGAGTATTCGACACCGGGGAGCTGTTTTTT. Its protein is CASSRTGVFDTGELFF. This sequence joins TRBV18 and TRBJ2-2, with unresolved D. Trimming removed 6 bases from V and 3 bases from J, with 17 bases in between. CDR3 length: 16 residues. The germline V gene has CDR1 KGHSH and CDR2 LQKENI. Drawing the rest from reference TRBV18 and TRBJ2-2, the complete variable domain is NAGVMQNPRHLVRRRGQEARLRCSPMKGHSHVYWYRQLPEEGLKFMVYLQKENIIDESGMPKERFSAEFPKEGPSILRIQQVVRGDSAAYFCASSRTGVFDTGELFFGEGSRLTVL.

This clonotype was counted ten times or more. The J gene is TRBJ1-2, the V gene TRBV11-2; TRBD1 is a possible D gene (6 bases). The CDR3 runs to 13 residues. The V end was cut by 6 bases, the J end by 4 bases, with 12 bases between. The germline gives CDR1 SGHAT, CDR2 FQNNGV. The CDR3 region is CASSLGQSYGYTF. The CDR3 bases are TGTGCCAGCAGTTTGGGACAAAGCTATGGCTACACCTTC. Full variable domain (outside the CDR3, taken from reference TRBV11-2 and TRBJ1-2): EAGVAQSPRYKIIEKRQSVAFWCNPISGHATLYWYQQILGQGPKLLIQFQNNGVVDDSQLPKDRFSAERLKGVDSTLKIQPAKLEDSAVYLCASSLGQSYGYTFGSGTRLTVV.

This clonotype was picked up many times. The V gene is TRBV28, the J gene TRBJ2-1; D uncertain. V was pared by 6 bases and J by 5 bases, with 8 bases between. The CDR3 extends over 12 amino acids. From germline, CDR1 is MDHEN and CDR2 SYDVKM. CDR3 loop: CASSSGHNEQFF. DNA for the CDR3: TGTGCCAGCAGCTCTGGACACAATGAGCAGTTCTTC.

The rearrangement uses TRBV9 and TRBJ2-7; 13 bases agree with TRBD2. J was trimmed by 4 bases and V by 0 bases; bases with no gene match: 4. The CDR3 sequence is 16 residues long. Germline V gives CDR1 SGDLS, CDR2 YYNGEE. CDR3 DNA sequence: TGTGCCAGCAGCGTAGGTGGACTAGCGGGGGAATACGAGCAGTACTTC. Protein product: CASSVGGLAGEYEQYF.

In the case of this clonotype: A much larger clone differs by one base, so this may be a read error. The V gene is TRBV12-3 or TRBV12-4, the J gene TRBJ2-7; TRBD1 agrees at 7 bases. The CDR3 contains 13 residues. V was clipped by 5 bases and J by 9 bases; unmatched bases: 10. CDR3 amino acids: CASSKGQSLRQYF. As DNA, the CDR3 is TGTGCCAGCAGTAAGGGACAGTCCTTGAGGCAGTACTTC.

A remark on this clonotype: A much larger clone lies one base from this, so it may be a read error. The chain links TRBV7-2 to TRBJ1-2; no firm D call. Deletions cut 6 bases from V and 6 bases from J, with 14 bases between. Germline-derived CDR1 and CDR2 are SGHTA and FQGNSA. The CDR3 loop spans 13 amino acids. CDR3 bases: TGTGCCAGCAGACGACGTCTCGGCAATGGCTACACCTTC. The encoded protein is CASRRRLGNGYTF. Complete variable domain (other parts from reference TRBV7-2 and TRBJ1-2): GAGVSQSPSNKVTEKGKDVELRCDPISGHTALYWYRQSLGQGLEFLIYFQGNSAPDKSGLPSDRFSAERTGGSVSTLTIQRTQQEDSAVYLCASRRRLGNGYTFGSGTRLTVV.

The V and J genes are TRBV7-9 and TRBJ2-2, with a weak D call TRBD2 (6 bases). Trimming stripped 2 bases from V and 0 bases from J, with 10 bases between. The CDR3 runs to 16 residues. Germline loops: CDR1 SEHNR, CDR2 FQNEAQ (reference sequence). This CDR3 is CASSLHGTPNTGELFF. The CDR3 DNA reads TGTGCCAGCAGCTTACACGGGACTCCGAACACCGGGGAGCTGTTTTTT.

The rearrangement uses TRBV29-1 and TRBJ2-5; the D gene could be TRBD1 or TRBD2 (5 bases each). Germline V gene lookup returns CDR1 SQVTM and CDR2 ANQGSEA. The CDR3 is 14 amino acids. V was cut by 7 bases and J by 3 bases, with 18 bases left in between. CDR3 residues: CSGGSWGFEETQYF. CDR3 nucleotide sequence: TGCAGCGGGGGGTCGTGGGGGTTTGAAGAGACCCAGTACTTC.

J is TRBJ2-1 and V is TRBV20-1, with 13 bases that match TRBD2. Trimming at V came to 6 bases and at J to 0 bases, leaving 11 bases not matched to a gene. CDR1 DFQATT and CDR2 SNEGSKA come from the germline V gene (reference sequence). This CDR3 is 18 amino acids long. Written as DNA, the CDR3 is TGCAGTGCAACCGGGACTAGCGGGATTACTAGCTCCTACAATGAGCAGTTCTTC. Amino acids: CSATGTSGITSSYNEQFF.

In its sample, this clonotype was seen once. Since a much larger clone is just one base distant, this may be a read error. CDR3 sequence: CAGSMGLQETQYF. The CDR3 DNA sequence: TGTGCCGGCAGCATGGGGCTACAAGAGACCCAGTACTTC. The chain has TRBV7-8 and TRBJ2-1; the D gene is possibly TRBD1 (5 bases). TRBJ2-5 matches the DNA end more closely, so the J call is doubtful. There are 13 residues in the CDR3. Germline V gene lookup returns CDR1 SGHVS and CDR2 FQNEAQ.

This clonotype was seen only a few times. A junction end diverges from the germline sequence, so it may reflect a read error. The chain joins TRBV9 to TRBJ2-1; 12 nucleotides align to TRBD2. Germline lookup yields CDR1 SGDLS and CDR2 YYNGEE. This CDR3 spans 15 amino acids. The CDR3 nucleotides are TGTGCCAGCAGCTTCGGACTAGCGGGATTCAATGAGCAGTCCTTC. Its protein product is CASSFGLAGFNEQSF. Complete variable domain (other parts from reference TRBV9 and TRBJ2-1): DSGVTQTPKHLITATGQRVTLRCSPRSGDLSVYWYQQSLDQGLQFLIQYYNGEERAKGNILERFSAQQFPDLHSELNLSSLELGDSALYFCASSFGLAGFNEQSFGPGTRLTVL.

The chain is built from TRBV19 and TRBJ1-1; a possible D gene is TRBD1 (6 bases). The V gene's germline CDR1 is LNHDA and CDR2 SQIVND (reference sequence). V was clipped by 3 bases and J by 1 base, with 12 bases between them. This CDR3 spans 15 amino acids. In DNA form, the CDR3 reads TGTGCCAGTAGTATTTCGGGGGCCACGAACACTGAAGCTTTCTTT. This encodes CASSISGATNTEAFF.

This sequence joins TRBV20-1 and TRBJ2-7, with 8 bases that match TRBD2. The junction had 10 bases not matched to a gene; V was cut back by 3 bases and J by 0 bases. The CDR3 is 16 residues long. Looked up from germline, CDR1 is DFQATT and CDR2 is SNEGSKA (reference sequence). The CDR3 bases are TGCAGTGCTAGGCCCTCAGCGGGAGTTCGCTCCTACGAGCAGTACTTC. This gives the protein CSARPSAGVRSYEQYF.

This clonotype was detected many times. This chain links TRBV7-2 with TRBJ2-1; 10 nucleotides agree with TRBD1. J was trimmed by 6 bases and V by 3 bases; bases with no gene match: 5. From germline, CDR1 is SGHTA and CDR2 FQGNSA. The CDR3 is 15 amino acids. CDR3 in DNA: TGTGCCAGCAGCTTGGCCGGGACAGGGGCCAATGAGCAGTTCTTC. Translated: CASSLAGTGANEQFF.

CDR3 region: CASRDPTARWETEAFF. CDR3 nucleotides: TGTGCCAGCAGGGATCCGACAGCCAGGTGGGAGACTGAAGCTTTCTTT. The V and J genes are TRBV12-3 or TRBV12-4 and TRBJ1-1; tentative D call: TRBD1 (5 bases). V was pared by 6 bases and J by 5 bases, with 22 bases between. The CDR3 is 16 amino acids.

The chain recombines TRBV5-4 with TRBJ1-4; D is ambiguous. Trimming cost V 3 bases and J 6 bases, with 15 bases left between them. Per the germline V gene, CDR1 is SGHNT and CDR2 is YYREEE (reference sequence). The CDR3 runs to 15 residues. The CDR3 region has the DNA TGTGCCAGCAGCTCGAAGGGCGCATTAGATGAAAAACTGTTTTTT. This gives the protein CASSSKGALDEKLFF.

The V and J genes are TRBV7-2 and TRBJ2-5, with TRBD2 matching over 10 bases. CDR1 is SGHTA and CDR2 is FQGNSA in the germline V gene. The CDR3 totals 15 residues. V lost 7 bases, J lost 5 bases, and 10 bases stayed unmatched. The CDR3 DNA is TGTGCCAGCACTTCGCTAGCGGGAGTTTTCGAGACCCAGTACTTC. Encoded protein: CASTSLAGVFETQYF.

This clonotype showed up many times. This rearrangement joins TRBV27 to TRBJ1-2; D not certain. Germline V gene data show CDR1 as MNHEY and CDR2 as SMNVEV (reference sequence). This CDR3 has 16 residues. V lost 5 bases and J 1 base, leaving 17 bases between the germline ends. In DNA form, the CDR3 reads TGTGCCAGCAGTAGTCTGGAGATCGGGGTTAACTATGGCTACACCTTC. Amino acids: CASSSLEIGVNYGYTF.

This clonotype was found many times. J is TRBJ2-1 and V is TRBV7-8; D possibly matches TRBD1 or TRBD2 (7 bases each). Germline values: CDR1 SGHVS, CDR2 FQNEAQ. CDR3 length: 14 amino acids. The ends were cut back, 6 bases at V and 6 bases at J, with 15 bases in the middle. The CDR3 DNA follows: TGTGCCAGCAGGCGGGGGCGGGACAGCAATGAGCAGTTCTTC. It encodes CASRRGRDSNEQFF.

As regards this clonotype: Being one base from a much bigger clone, this may be a read error. The DNA is left out, because the CDR3 cannot be placed on it with certainty; the CDR3 is given as TCRdb lists it. The chain combines TRBV2 with TRBJ2-2; TRBD1, as called in the table, went unchecked against the DNA. A total of 14 residues make up the CDR3, ends included. Germline assignment: CDR1 SNHLY and CDR2 FYNNEI. CDR3 in amino acids: CASSVGGGTGELVF.

The chain uses TRBV5-1 and TRBJ2-1, with 13 bases aligning to TRBD2. The V gene end was trimmed by 4 bases and the J gene end by 9 bases; junction bases not matched to a gene: 7. This CDR3 contains 15 residues. Germline-derived CDR1 and CDR2 are SGHRS and YFSETQ. CDR3 sequence reads: CASSRGLAGILEQFF. DNA for the CDR3: TGCGCCAGCAGCAGGGGACTAGCGGGAATCCTTGAGCAGTTCTTC.

This clonotype was observed at least ten times. The chain uses TRBV20-1 and TRBJ2-1, with 10 bases lining up with TRBD2. The J segment lost 0 bases and the V segment lost 0 bases, leaving 2 bases of the junction unmatched. The germline gives CDR1 DFQATT, CDR2 SNEGSKA (reference sequence). This CDR3 region has 16 residues. CDR3 sequence (DNA): TGCAGTGCTAGAGAACTAGCGGGGATCTCCTACAATGAGCAGTTCTTC. This gives the protein CSARELAGISYNEQFF.

This chain links TRBV6-1 with TRBJ2-5; no firm D call. This CDR3 is built from 14 residues. The V end was cut by 11 bases, the J end by 1 base, with 17 bases between. From germline, CDR1 is MNHNS and CDR2 SASEGT. CDR3: CAGRQNPAQETQYF. In nucleotides, the CDR3 is TGTGCCGGACGGCAGAATCCCGCCCAAGAGACCCAGTACTTC.

This clonotype appeared many times. This rearrangement joins TRBV7-9 to TRBJ2-5; perhaps TRBD1 as D (5 bases). V was cut by 5 bases and J by 5 bases, with 18 bases left in between. Germline values: CDR1 SEHNR, CDR2 FQNEAQ (reference sequence). CDR3 length equals 15 residues. The CDR3 here is CASSPPPGAGETQYF. In DNA form, the CDR3 reads TGTGCCAGCAGCCCGCCCCCTGGGGCCGGGGAGACCCAGTACTTC.

The V call is TRBV15, the J call TRBJ1-3, with TRBD1 as a possible D gene (5 bases). The germline gives CDR1 LNHNV, CDR2 YYDKDF (reference sequence). This CDR3 has 16 amino acids. The germline V and J ends were trimmed by 0 bases and 0 bases, with 9 bases remaining between them. Here the CDR3 reads CATSRDRANSGNTIYF. The CDR3, as DNA: TGTGCCACCAGCAGAGACAGGGCCAACTCTGGAAACACCATATATTTT. Together with reference TRBV15 and TRBJ1-3, the CDR3 gives the full variable domain: DAMVIQNPRYQVTQFGKPVTLSCSQTLNHNVMYWYQQKSSQAPKLLFHYYDKDFNNEADTPDNFQSRRPNTSFCFLDIRSPGLGDTAMYLCATSRDRANSGNTIYFGEGSWLTVV.